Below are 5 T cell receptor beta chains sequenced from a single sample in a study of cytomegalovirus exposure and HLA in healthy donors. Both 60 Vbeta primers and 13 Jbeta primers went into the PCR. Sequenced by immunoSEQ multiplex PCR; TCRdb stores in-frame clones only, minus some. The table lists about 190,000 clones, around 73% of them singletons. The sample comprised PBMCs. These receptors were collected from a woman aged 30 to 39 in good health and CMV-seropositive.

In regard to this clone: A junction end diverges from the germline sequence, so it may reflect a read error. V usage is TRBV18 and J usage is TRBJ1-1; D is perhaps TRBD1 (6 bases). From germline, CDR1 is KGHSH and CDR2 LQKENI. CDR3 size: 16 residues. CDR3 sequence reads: CASSPLTGPQNTGAFF. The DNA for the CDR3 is TGTGCCAGCTCACCATTGACAGGCCCTCAAAACACTGGAGCTTTCTTT.

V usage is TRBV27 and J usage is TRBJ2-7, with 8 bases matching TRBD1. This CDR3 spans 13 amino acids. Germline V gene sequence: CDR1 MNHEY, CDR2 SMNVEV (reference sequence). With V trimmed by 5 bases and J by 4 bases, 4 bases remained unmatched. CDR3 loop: CASSQGALYEQYF. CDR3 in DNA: TGTGCCAGCAGTCAGGGGGCGCTTTACGAGCAGTACTTC.

In DNA, the CDR3 is TGTGCCAGCAGCTTATCCAGCGGGACGACAGATACGCAGTATTTT. It specifies CASSLSSGTTDTQYF. The chain has TRBV11-3 and TRBJ2-3, with 7 bases lining up with TRBD2. The J segment lost 3 bases and the V segment lost 2 bases, leaving 5 bases of the junction unmatched. CDR1 is SGHNT, CDR2 YENEEA, per germline. The CDR3 has 15 residues.

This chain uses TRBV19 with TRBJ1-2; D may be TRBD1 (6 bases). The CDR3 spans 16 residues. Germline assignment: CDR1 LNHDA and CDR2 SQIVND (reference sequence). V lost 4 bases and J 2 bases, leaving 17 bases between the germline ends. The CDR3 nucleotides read TGTGCCAGTAGTAACCGTCCGGGACACATCAACTATGGCTACACCTTC. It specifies CASSNRPGHINYGYTF.

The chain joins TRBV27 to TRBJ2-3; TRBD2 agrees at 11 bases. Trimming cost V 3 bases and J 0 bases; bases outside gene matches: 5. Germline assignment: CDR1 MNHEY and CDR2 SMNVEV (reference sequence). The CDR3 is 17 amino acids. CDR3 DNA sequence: TGTGCCAGCAGTTTGAAGGTAGCGGGAGGGAGCACAGATACGCAGTATTTT. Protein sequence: CASSLKVAGGSTDTQYF.